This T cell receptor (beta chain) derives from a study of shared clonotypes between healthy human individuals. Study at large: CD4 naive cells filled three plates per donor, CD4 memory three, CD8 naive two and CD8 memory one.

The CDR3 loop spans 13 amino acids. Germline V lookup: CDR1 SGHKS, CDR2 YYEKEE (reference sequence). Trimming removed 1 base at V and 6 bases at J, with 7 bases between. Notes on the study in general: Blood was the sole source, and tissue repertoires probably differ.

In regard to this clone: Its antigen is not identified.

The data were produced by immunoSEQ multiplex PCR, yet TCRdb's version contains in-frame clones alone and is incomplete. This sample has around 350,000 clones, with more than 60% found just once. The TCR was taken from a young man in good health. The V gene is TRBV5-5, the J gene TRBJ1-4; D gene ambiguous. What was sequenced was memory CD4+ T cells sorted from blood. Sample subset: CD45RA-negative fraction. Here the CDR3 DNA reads TGTGCCAGCAGCTTGTACGGGGATGAAAAACTGTTTTTT. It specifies CASSLYGDEKLFF. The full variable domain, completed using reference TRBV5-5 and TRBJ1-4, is DAGVTQSPTHLIKTRGQQVTLRCSPISGHKSVSWYQQVLGQGPQFIFQYYEKEERGRGNFPDRFSARQFPNYSSELNVNALLLGDSALYLCASSLYGDEKLFFGSGTQLSVL.